This TCR beta chain is from a study of cytomegalovirus exposure and HLA in healthy donors. This PCR relied on a set of 60 Vbeta primers and 13 Jbeta primers. Some clones are missing from TCRdb's copy, which holds only in-frame ones; the method was immunoSEQ multiplex PCR. The sample records 100,000 to 150,000 clones, about 80% being singletons. This CDR3 comprises 12 residues. Trimming left V 4 bases short and J 10 bases short, with 8 bases between. Germline V gives CDR1 SGHTA, CDR2 FQGNSA. The source material was PBMCs. This chain connects TRBV7-2 to TRBJ1-6, with unresolved D. The source is a woman aged 40 to 50 in good health and CMV-seronegative. The CDR3 loop is CASSSVPSPLHF. The CDR3 DNA is TGTGCCAGCAGCTCAGTCCCCTCACCCCTCCACTTT. The whole variable domain, filled in from reference TRBV7-2 and TRBJ1-6, reads GAGVSQSPSNKVTEKGKDVELRCDPISGHTALYWYRQSLGQGLEFLIYFQGNSAPDKSGLPSDRFSAERTGGSVSTLTIQRTQQEDSAVYLCASSSVPSPLHFGNGTRLTVT.